This T cell receptor beta chain emerged from a study of identical twins. Broader study findings: For out-of-frame alpha sequences shared by twins, low generation probability was in excess.

All donors were healthy, and all were Caucasian. This clonotype appeared many times. The antigen is unknown. TCRdb independently ran MiXCR on the 5' RACE reads; one entry per CDR3 protein. Counted here are approximately 300,000 distinct CDR3 sequences, just under 9.5% occurring once; the ten biggest clones make up around 7.1%. This same sample was also part of a study on yellow fever vaccine responses in identical twins.

Sequenced: CD8+ T cells sorted from blood. This clonotype originated in a woman aged 18-35 years in good health.

CDR3 residues: CASNLRRNEQFF. The CDR3, as DNA: TGCGCCAGCAATTTACGGCGCAATGAGCAGTTCTTC. The V call is TRBV5-1, the J call TRBJ2-1; D remains ambiguous. Germline assignment: CDR1 SGHRS and CDR2 YFSETQ. This CDR3 has 12 amino acids. V gave up 6 bases and J gave up 6 bases, with 10 bases separating them.